This TCR beta chain came from a study of blood T cell repertoires in COVID-19. Trimming cost V 4 bases and J 5 bases; bases outside gene matches: 11. Germline assignment: CDR1 SGHTS and CDR2 YDEGEE. The CDR3 is 15 amino acids. In the source study's methods: Reference gene primer amplification gave estimated nucleated cell counts. Here immunoSEQ multiplex PCR was the method, and the copy in TCRdb shows in-frame clones only, minus some. That table furnishes V, J and clone size, whereas the DNA furnished D and trimming. This repertoire shows more than 95,000 clones, roughly 79% found once; its top ten account for over 9%.

The TCR originated in a woman in her 70s with acute or convalescent COVID-19. The chain joins TRBV5-8 to TRBJ2-5, with TRBD2 matching over 7 bases. Input material: peripheral blood. CDR3 sequence: CASSPSGGSMETQYF. CDR3 nucleotide sequence: TGTGCCAGCAGCCCCTCGGGCGGGAGTATGGAGACCCAGTACTTC.